Listed here are 30 T cell receptor beta chains from one sample, sequenced in a study of TIL therapy for anti-PD-1-resistant metastatic lung cancer listed by TCRdb under 2021. In the paper's terms, the time point label means: pre-treatment sample, taken before nivolumab and TIL therapy. TCR beta CDR3 regions were amplified from genomic DNA with the immunoSEQ v3 hsTCRB kit using bias-controlled multiplex PCR. Drawn from immuneACCESS, this table holds only the in-frame rearrangements with V and J called that TCRdb kept. Clones are partly lost; checked studies trace under half to an unresolved V gene and leave the rest unexplained. The sample data list 50,000 or so clones, and 79% of these were observed just once. 4% to 5.5% of the sample goes to the ten largest clones. The sequences come from blood, collected at baseline. The receptors shown here come from a woman between 30 and 80 years old with non-small cell lung cancer.

The genes are TRBV30 and TRBJ2-7, with 9 bases matching TRBD1. V trimming: 2 bases; J trimming: 6 bases; junction bases outside the gene matches: 2. CDR1 is GTSNPN and CDR2 is SVGIG in the germline V gene (reference sequence). The CDR3 loop spans 12 amino acids. The chain's CDR3 is CAWSLTGGEQYF. The CDR3 nucleotides read TGTGCCTGGAGTCTGACAGGGGGCGAGCAGTACTTC.

This rearrangement joins TRBV2 to TRBJ2-5; possibly TRBD2 for D (7 bases). From germline, CDR1 is SNHLY and CDR2 FYNNEI. V lost 5 bases and J lost 4, with 14 bases in between. The CDR3 sequence is 14 residues long. CDR3 loop: CASSNKRGGETQYF. For the CDR3, the DNA is TGTGCCAGCAGTAATAAGAGGGGGGGAGAGACCCAGTACTTC.

The chain uses TRBV2 and TRBJ2-3; 7 bases align to TRBD1. This CDR3 is 15 amino acids long. V shed 4 bases, J shed 3 bases, and the junction held 7 bases outside the gene matches. From germline, CDR1 is SNHLY and CDR2 FYNNEI. CDR3 nucleotides: TGTGCCAGCAGTGCAGACAGGGCAGGGACAGATACGCAGTATTTT. Translated: CASSADRAGTDTQYF.

This chain links TRBV10-3 with TRBJ1-5, with D perhaps matching TRBD1 (6 bases). Germline V CDR1 and CDR2: ENHRY, SYGVKD. The CDR3 is 15 residues long. Trimming took off 10 bases at V and 2 bases at J, with 18 bases between the two ends. Here the CDR3 reads CATLGDQGRNQPQHF. CDR3 DNA: TGTGCCACACTTGGGGACCAGGGGCGCAATCAGCCCCAGCATTTT.

V gene TRBV7-9 combines with J gene TRBJ2-5; 8 bases map to TRBD2. V shed 5 bases and J 2 bases; nucleotides not matched to a gene: 7. Germline CDR1 SEHNR, CDR2 FQNEAQ (reference sequence). The CDR3 extends over 15 amino acids. The CDR3 reads CASSQLLAGQETQYF. Here the CDR3 DNA reads TGTGCCAGCAGCCAACTCTTAGCGGGACAAGAGACCCAGTACTTC.

This chain links TRBV7-8 with TRBJ2-4; TRBD1 matches at 12 bases. This CDR3 comprises 15 residues. Germline trimming cut 4 bases from V and 7 bases from J; bases unmatched to any gene: 5. Looked up from germline, CDR1 is SGHVS and CDR2 is FQNEAQ. CDR3 loop: CASSSGTGGANIQYF. The DNA of the CDR3 is TGTGCCAGCAGCTCTGGGACAGGGGGCGCGAACATTCAGTACTTC.

This clone showed up just once. The rearrangement joins TRBV19 to TRBJ1-5; the match to TRBD1 covers 11 bases. The CDR3 contains 16 residues. Germline V gene lookup returns CDR1 LNHDA and CDR2 SQIVND (reference sequence). V shed 6 bases, J shed 3 bases, and the junction held 7 bases outside the gene matches. The CDR3 DNA is TGTGCCAGTAGCTTCAGGACAGGGGGCCTCAATCAGCCCCAGCATTTT. Translation gives CASSFRTGGLNQPQHF.

This clone was found a few times. V and J are TRBV10-3 and TRBJ2-2, with 11 bases matching TRBD2. There are 17 residues in the CDR3. The germline gives CDR1 ENHRY, CDR2 SYGVKD. V shed 4 bases, J shed 5 bases, and the junction held 9 bases outside the gene matches. CDR3 amino acids: CAISAGTSGSRTGELFF. CDR3 sequence (DNA): TGTGCCATCAGTGCCGGCACTAGCGGGAGTAGGACCGGGGAGCTGTTTTTT.

The chain uses TRBV7-9 and TRBJ1-2; D uncertain. Germline V gene data show CDR1 as SEHNR and CDR2 as FQNEAQ (reference sequence). The CDR3 length is 16 residues. The V gene lost 2 bases and the J gene lost 0 bases, with 13 bases spanning the gap. The CDR3 reads CASSLRNRRSNYGYTF. In DNA, the CDR3 is TGTGCCAGCAGCTTAAGAAACAGAAGATCTAACTATGGCTACACCTTC.

The genes are TRBV20-1 and TRBJ1-2; unclear D gene. Germline CDR1 and CDR2: DFQATT and SNEGSKA (reference sequence). The CDR3 runs to 11 residues. Trimming took off 5 bases at V and 6 bases at J, with 10 bases between the two ends. The CDR3 reads CSARYDDGYTF. Here the CDR3 DNA reads TGCAGTGCTCGATATGACGATGGCTACACCTTC.

A single count supports this clone. This chain links TRBV14 with TRBJ2-1; TRBD2 matches at 8 bases. J lost 0 bases, V lost 5 bases, and 3 bases had no gene match. CDR1 is SGHDN, CDR2 FVKESK, per germline. This CDR3 is 15 amino acids long. The CDR3 reads CASSSGTSSYNEQFF. The CDR3 bases are TGTGCCAGCAGCTCCGGGACTAGCTCCTACAATGAGCAGTTCTTC.

The chain carries TRBV9 and TRBJ2-2, with D unresolved. CDR1 and CDR2 from the germline V gene are SGDLS and YYNGEE. The CDR3 runs 14 residues. V lost 6 bases, J lost 1 base, and 10 bases lay in between. In DNA form, the CDR3 reads TGTGCCAGCACGAGGTGGGGGAACACCGGGGAGCTGTTTTTT. Its translation is CASTRWGNTGELFF.

This clone was found once. The chain links TRBV6-6 to TRBJ1-5; the D is unclear. Germline V gene sequence: CDR1 MNHNY, CDR2 SVGAGI (reference sequence). V was pared by 8 bases and J by 2 bases, with 16 bases between. CDR3 size: 15 residues. CDR3 sequence (DNA): TGTGCCAGCGGTTCGTCCCGGTGGGGCAATCAGCCCCAGCATTTT. Translated: CASGSSRWGNQPQHF.

This chain links TRBV5-1 with TRBJ2-1, with D uncertain. Germline-derived CDR1 and CDR2 are SGHRS and YFSETQ. The V end lost 3 bases, the J end lost 7 bases, and 5 bases lay between the germline ends. The CDR3 has 11 amino acids. CDR3 sequence reads: CASSWGNEQFF. The CDR3 nucleotides are TGCGCCAGCAGCTGGGGAAATGAGCAGTTCTTC.

The V gene is TRBV6-6, the J gene TRBJ2-2; D is possibly TRBD1 (6 bases). The germline V and J ends were trimmed by 2 bases and 3 bases, with 13 bases remaining between them. CDR1 MNHNY and CDR2 SVGAGI come from the germline V gene (reference sequence). This CDR3 is built from 16 residues. CDR3 sequence (DNA): TGTGCCAGCAGTTACGCGGCAGGGGTGGACACCGGGGAGCTGTTTTTT. Its protein is CASSYAAGVDTGELFF.

The CDR3 protein is CASTQAPEGTQYF. In DNA, the CDR3 is TGCGCCAGCACCCAGGCCCCCGAGGGAACCCAGTACTTC. The chain links TRBV5-1 to TRBJ2-5, with D possibly matching TRBD2 (5 bases). The CDR3 contains 13 residues. CDR1 and CDR2 (germline): SGHRS, YFSETQ. Trimming cost V 6 bases and J 8 bases, with 17 bases left between them. Looking up the rest from reference TRBV5-1 and TRBJ2-5 gives the full variable domain: KAGVTQTPRYLIKTRGQQVTLSCSPISGHRSVSWYQQTPGQGLQFLFEYFSETQRNKGNFPGRFSGRQFSNSRSEMNVSTLELGDSALYLCASTQAPEGTQYFGPGTRLLVL.

This clone turned up a few times. DNA for the CDR3: TGCGCCAGCAGGTTTGGGACAGATAATGAAAAACTGTTTTTT. It translates to CASRFGTDNEKLFF. The genes are TRBV5-1 and TRBJ1-4; 7 bases align to TRBD1. The CDR3 runs to 14 residues. Germline CDR1 reads SGHRS; CDR2 reads YFSETQ. Trimming took 5 bases from V and 4 from J; bases not matched to a gene: 5.

This sequence joins TRBV12-5 and TRBJ2-1; 12 positions match TRBD2. The CDR3 is 17 residues long. Germline V lookup: CDR1 LGHNT, CDR2 FRNRAP. The V gene end was trimmed by 2 bases and the J gene end by 8 bases; junction bases not matched to a gene: 10. CDR3 nucleotides: TGTGCTAGTGGTTTGCAGCTAACTAGCGGGGGGTCCCATGAGCAGTTCTTC. As protein: CASGLQLTSGGSHEQFF.

This clone was recorded a few times. The chain has TRBV6-1 and TRBJ2-7, with a possible D match to TRBD1 (6 bases). The CDR3 has 15 residues. With 7 bases removed from V and 1 base from J, the gap between germline ends came to 17 bases. CDR1 and CDR2 from the germline V gene are MNHNS and SASEGT. The CDR3 sequence is CASTRPRGPSYEQYF. The CDR3 DNA reads as TGTGCCAGCACGAGACCCAGGGGCCCTTCCTACGAGCAGTACTTC.

V gene TRBV6-5 combines with J gene TRBJ1-1; TRBD1 agrees at 8 bases. In germline, CDR1 is MNHEY, CDR2 SVGAGI. The CDR3 is 14 residues long. V trimming: 4 bases; J trimming: 2 bases; junction bases outside the gene matches: 3. CDR3 sequence (DNA): TGTGCCAGCAGTTCGGGACAGGTTAACACTGAAGCTTTCTTT. Amino acids: CASSSGQVNTEAFF.

The chain combines TRBV2 with TRBJ1-1, with no clear D. The ends were cut back, 3 bases at V and 0 bases at J, with 8 bases in the middle. The CDR3 has 14 residues. Germline loops: CDR1 SNHLY, CDR2 FYNNEI. CDR3 amino acids: CASSETRLNTEAFF. The CDR3 region has the DNA TGTGCCAGCAGTGAGACACGCCTGAACACTGAAGCTTTCTTT. Complete variable domain (other parts from reference TRBV2 and TRBJ1-1): EPEVTQTPSHQVTQMGQEVILRCVPISNHLYFYWYRQILGQKVEFLVSFYNNEISEKSEIFDDQFSVERPDGSNFTLKIRSTKLEDSAMYFCASSETRLNTEAFFGQGTRLTVV.

The chain has TRBV9 and TRBJ2-7; no firm D call. CDR1 is SGDLS, CDR2 YYNGEE, per germline. The CDR3 extends over 13 amino acids. V was shortened by 4 bases and J by 1 base, with 9 bases between the two germline ends. The CDR3 spells CASSPDGSYEQYF. The CDR3 DNA reads as TGTGCCAGCAGCCCGGACGGGTCCTACGAGCAGTACTTC.

The gene calls are TRBV5-1 and TRBJ1-4, with D possibly matching TRBD1 (6 bases). This CDR3 spans 14 amino acids. Germline V lookup: CDR1 SGHRS, CDR2 YFSETQ. V gave up 3 bases and J gave up 7 bases, with 13 bases separating them. CDR3 sequence: CASSSGRGSEKLFF. CDR3 in DNA: TGCGCCAGCAGCTCGGGCAGGGGTAGTGAAAAACTGTTTTTT.

This clone occurred a few times. CDR3 nucleotides: TGTGCCAGCAGCCCCCCGGGACGGACTAACACAGATACGCAGTATTTT. Translating gives CASSPPGRTNTDTQYF. The rearrangement joins TRBV28 to TRBJ2-3; a weak D match, TRBD2 (6 bases). This CDR3 spans 16 amino acids. Germline CDR1 reads MDHEN; CDR2 reads SYDVKM. V lost 6 bases and J 2 bases, leaving 18 bases between the germline ends. The entire variable domain, with the rest obtained from reference TRBV28 and TRBJ2-3, is as follows: DVKVTQSSRYLVKRTGEKVFLECVQDMDHENMFWYRQDPGLGLRLIYFSYDVKMKEKGDIPEGYSVSREKKERFSLILESASTNQTSMYLCASSPPGRTNTDTQYFGPGTRLTVL.

The gene calls are TRBV7-3 and TRBJ2-6, with 11 positions matching TRBD1. Unmatched junction bases numbered 2, after V lost 2 bases and J lost 2 bases. The CDR3 totals 17 residues. Germline V gives CDR1 SGHTA, CDR2 FQGTGA. The CDR3 protein is CASSLGTGGTGANVLTF. CDR3 nucleotides: TGTGCCAGCAGCTTAGGGACAGGGGGTACTGGGGCCAACGTCCTGACTTTC.

Of note for this clone: Other DNA sequences in this sample translate to the same CDR3. The V and J genes are TRBV5-1 and TRBJ1-1, with D unclear. The germline CDR1 and CDR2 sequences are SGHRS and YFSETQ. The ends were cut back, 0 bases at V and 8 bases at J, with 5 bases in the middle. The CDR3 runs 11 residues. CDR3 loop: CASSLGPEAFF. The DNA of the CDR3 is TGCGCCAGCAGCTTGGGTCCCGAAGCTTTCTTT.

This chain links TRBV5-5 with TRBJ1-2; 9 positions match TRBD1. Trimming cost V 4 bases and J 7 bases; bases outside gene matches: 5. The CDR3 has 13 residues. CDR1 is SGHKS and CDR2 is YYEKEE in the germline V gene (reference sequence). CDR3 nucleotides: TGTGCCAGCAGCCCAACAGGGGGCCTTGGCTACACCTTC. It is translated as CASSPTGGLGYTF. Complete variable domain (other parts from reference TRBV5-5 and TRBJ1-2): DAGVTQSPTHLIKTRGQQVTLRCSPISGHKSVSWYQQVLGQGPQFIFQYYEKEERGRGNFPDRFSARQFPNYSSELNVNALLLGDSALYLCASSPTGGLGYTFGSGTRLTVV.

This clone showed up just once. The rearrangement joins TRBV5-1 to TRBJ2-2; D is perhaps TRBD1 or TRBD2 (6 bases each). From germline, CDR1 is SGHRS and CDR2 YFSETQ. The CDR3 runs 16 residues. V shed 1 base and J shed 4 bases, with 14 bases lying between them. The CDR3 coding sequence is TGCGCCAGCAGCTTGATACGGGGGCTCGGCACCGGGGAGCTGTTTTTT. Its translation: CASSLIRGLGTGELFF.

This clone has a single count. The chain combines TRBV19 with TRBJ2-3, with 12 bases identical to TRBD2. Germline V gives CDR1 LNHDA, CDR2 SQIVND (reference sequence). The J segment lost 3 bases and the V segment lost 4 bases, leaving 5 bases of the junction unmatched. The CDR3 is 16 residues long. The CDR3 sequence is CASSRTSGMRTDTQYF. The CDR3 DNA reads as TGTGCCAGTAGTAGGACTAGCGGGATGAGGACAGATACGCAGTATTTT.

The chain carries TRBV11-2 and TRBJ2-5; D is ambiguous. Deletions cut 1 base from V and 3 bases from J, with 6 bases between. The CDR3 covers 13 residues. Germline V gene sequence: CDR1 SGHAT, CDR2 FQNNGV. CDR3 sequence reads: CASSLGVEETQYF. CDR3 bases: TGTGCCAGCAGCTTAGGAGTCGAAGAGACCCAGTACTTC.